The text below deals with one T cell receptor (beta chain). The entry originates in a study of blood T cells in healthy people across ages. Overall study context: Capturing about one barcoded beta molecule per two T cells was achieved by template switching.

A sample-barcoded 5' primer and a J-beta primer mix were used in a second PCR of roughly 6 to 11 cycles. MiXCR, run by TCRdb on the 5' RACE reads, gives a single entry per CDR3 protein. The data contain fewer than 650,000 distinct CDR3 sequences, 25% to 35% of them seen just once; the ten biggest clones take up 3% to 4%. V was cut by 1 base and J by 8 bases, with 6 bases left in between. The CDR3 covers 12 residues. From germline, CDR1 is SNHLY and CDR2 FYNNEI. These data were also reused for a study on T cells of mothers and their children. Per that paper: Three healthy Caucasian mothers and their six children donated. The study found slightly higher but non-significant overlap in related versus unrelated mother-child pairs.

Sequenced input: blood. This chain connects TRBV2 to TRBJ2-4; D gene uncertain. The receptor's source is a boy aged 2 to 10 in good health. In nucleotides, the CDR3 is TGTGCCAGCAGTGAAGTTAGTCACATTCAGTACTTC. It codes for CASSEVSHIQYF.